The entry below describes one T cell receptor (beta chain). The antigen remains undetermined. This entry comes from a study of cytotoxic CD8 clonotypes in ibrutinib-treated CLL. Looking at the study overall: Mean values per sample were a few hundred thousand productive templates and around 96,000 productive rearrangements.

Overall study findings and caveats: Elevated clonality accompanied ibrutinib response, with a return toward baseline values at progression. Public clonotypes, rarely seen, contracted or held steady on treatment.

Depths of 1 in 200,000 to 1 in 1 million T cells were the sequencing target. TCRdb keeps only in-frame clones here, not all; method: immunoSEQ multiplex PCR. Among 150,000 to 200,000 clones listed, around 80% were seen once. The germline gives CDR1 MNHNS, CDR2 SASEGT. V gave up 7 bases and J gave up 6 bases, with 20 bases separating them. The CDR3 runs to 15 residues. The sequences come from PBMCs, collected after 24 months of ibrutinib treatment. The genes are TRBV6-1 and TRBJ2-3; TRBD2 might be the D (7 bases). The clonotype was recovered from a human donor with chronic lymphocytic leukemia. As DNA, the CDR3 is TGTGCCAGCATGGTGCTGGGGGGGCCCCCCGATACGCAGTATTTT. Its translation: CASMVLGGPPDTQYF.